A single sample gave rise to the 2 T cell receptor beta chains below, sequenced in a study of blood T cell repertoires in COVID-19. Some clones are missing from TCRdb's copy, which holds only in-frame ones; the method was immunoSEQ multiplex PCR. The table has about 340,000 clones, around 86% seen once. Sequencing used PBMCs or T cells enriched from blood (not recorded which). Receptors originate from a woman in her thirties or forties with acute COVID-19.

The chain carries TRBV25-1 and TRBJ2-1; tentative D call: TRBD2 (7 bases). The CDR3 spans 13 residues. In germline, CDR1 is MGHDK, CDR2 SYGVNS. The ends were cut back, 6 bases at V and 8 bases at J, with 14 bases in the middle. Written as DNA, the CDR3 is TGTGCCAGCAGGCTGGGCGGGGGCGATGAGCAGTTCTTC. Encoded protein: CASRLGGGDEQFF.

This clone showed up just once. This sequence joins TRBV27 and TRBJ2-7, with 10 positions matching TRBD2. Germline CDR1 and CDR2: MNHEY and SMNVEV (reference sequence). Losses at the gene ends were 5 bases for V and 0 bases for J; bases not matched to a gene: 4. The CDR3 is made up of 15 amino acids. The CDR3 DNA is TGTGCCAGCAGTATAGCGGGAGGCCTCTCCTACGAGCAGTACTTC. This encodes CASSIAGGLSYEQYF.